This is a list of T cell receptor beta chains from one sample in a study of cytomegalovirus exposure and HLA in healthy donors. Sequencing used immunoSEQ multiplex PCR; TCRdb keeps in-frame clones, though not all of them. The sample gives 160,000 or so clones, around 80% of which show up once; 8% to 10% is in the top ten. Sequencing used PBMCs. The receptors shown here come from a male donor in good health and CMV-seropositive. Each CDR3 is given with its conserved first and last residue. The order of the fields is D gene, J gene, V gene, CDR3 length, clone size, CDR3 DNA, CDR3 protein. A D gene is named only where the DNA matches it firmly. Rows may omit the clone size; those that give it use once, few, many or a size class.

>-|TRBJ2-2|TRBV5-1|15|-
TGCGCCAGCAGCTTGGAGCCTAGAGGGACCGGGGAGCTGTTTTTT
CASSLEPRGTGELFF
>TRBD1|TRBJ2-7|TRBV6-1|14|-
TGTGCCAGCAGTGAAGCTTGGGGACAGAATGAGCAGTACTTC
CASSEAWGQNEQYF
>-|TRBJ2-1|TRBV4-2|15|-
TGTGCCAGCAGCCGGTCAGGGGAGTTCTACAATGAGCAGTTCTTC
CASSRSGEFYNEQFF
>-|TRBJ2-5|TRBV7-7|13|-
TGTGCCAGCAGCTTATCCAGCCAAGAGACCCAGTACTTC
CASSLSSQETQYF
>-|TRBJ1-2|TRBV5-1|14|-
TGCGCCAGCGGCCCGGGGGGGTCCGGCTATGGCTACACCTTC
CASGPGGSGYGYTF
>-|TRBJ2-7|TRBV6-5|12|-
TGTGCCAGCAGCTCCCCGGGGTCCGGGCAGTACTTC
CASSSPGSGQYF
>TRBD1|TRBJ1-4|TRBV5-1|15|-
TGCGCCAGCAGCCACAGGGGCCCTACTAATGAAAAACTGTTTTTT
CASSHRGPTNEKLFF
>TRBD1|TRBJ1-1|TRBV6-5|15|few
TGTGCCAGCAGCCGGACGACAGGGGGCAACACTGAAGCTTTCTTT
CASSRTTGGNTEAFF
>TRBD1|TRBJ2-1|TRBV7-2|15|-
TGTGCCAGCAGCTCCTCCGGGACAGGGGGGAATGAGCAGTTCTTC
CASSSSGTGGNEQFF
>-|TRBJ1-4|TRBV2|13|-
TGTGCCAGCAGTGGAAGGGGGAATGAAAAACTGTTTTTT
CASSGRGNEKLFF
>TRBD1|TRBJ1-1|TRBV7-2|14|-
TGTGCCAGCAGCTTTCCCGGGACAGGGTTCGAAGCTTTCTTT
CASSFPGTGFEAFF
>-|TRBJ1-1|TRBV7-9|17|-
TGTGCCAGCAGGAGTTACAATGAGGGCAGGATGAACACTGAAGCTTTCTTT
CASRSYNEGRMNTEAFF
>-|TRBJ1-2|TRBV4-3|16|-
TGCGCCAGCAGCCAAGCCCGGCTTGGGACGGACAGTGGCTACACCTTC
CASSQARLGTDSGYTF
>-|TRBJ2-5|TRBV27|13|-
TGTGCCAGCAGTTTAACTACACAAGAGACCCAGTACTTC
CASSLTTQETQYF
>-|TRBJ1-1|TRBV28|15|-
TGTGCCAGCAGTTTCCTGACGGGGGGTAAGACTGAAGCTTTCTTT
CASSFLTGGKTEAFF
>TRBD2|TRBJ2-3|TRBV4-3|17|once
TGCGCCAGCAGCCAAGCCATCACTAGCGGGAGGGCAGATACGCAGTATTTT
CASSQAITSGRADTQYF
>-|TRBJ2-7|TRBV30|13|few
TGTGCCTGGACAGGGGGGAGCTCCTACGAGCAGTACTTC
CAWTGGSSYEQYF
>TRBD1|TRBJ2-7|TRBV7-7|14|-
TGTGCCAGCAGCCCACAGGGGGCTCCCTACGAGCAGTACTTC
CASSPQGAPYEQYF
>TRBD1|TRBJ1-4|TRBV28|15|-
TGTGCCACCCATCGGGTAGGGACAGGGGATGGAAAACTGTTTTTT
CATHRVGTGDGKLFF
>TRBD2|TRBJ2-7|TRBV30|15|-
TGTGCCTGGAGTGCCCTAGCGGGAGGGCCCGCCGAGCAGTACTTC
CAWSALAGGPAEQYF
>TRBD1|TRBJ1-1|TRBV6-1|13|few
TGTGCCAGCAACCGGGACAGGTTTTCAGAAGCTTTCTTT
CASNRDRFSEAFF
>TRBD2|TRBJ2-7|TRBV6-1|17|-
TGTGCCAGCAGTGAGGCAACAGGACTAGCGGGTTCCTACGAGCAGTACTTC
CASSEATGLAGSYEQYF
>TRBD1|TRBJ1-1|TRBV18|15|-
TGTGCCAGCTCACCGGGACAGGGGGTGAACACTGAAGCTTTCTTT
CASSPGQGVNTEAFF
>TRBD2|TRBJ2-5|TRBV5-4|16|-
TGTGCCAGCAGCTTAAACGGCGGGACTACCCAAGAGACCCAGTACTTC
CASSLNGGTTQETQYF
>-|TRBJ1-1|TRBV7-2|14|-
TGTGCCAGCAGCCCGGGGGGATCGAACACTGAAGCTTTCTTT
CASSPGGSNTEAFF
>TRBD1|TRBJ1-5|TRBV27|16|-
TGTGCCAGCAGTTTTAGTGGGACAGAGGGCAATCAGCCCCAGCATTTT
CASSFSGTEGNQPQHF
>-|TRBJ2-5|TRBV7-2|12|-
TGTGCCAGCAGCTTAGTTGCGGAGACCCAGTACTTC
CASSLVAETQYF
>-|TRBJ1-5|TRBV18|13|-
TGTGCCAGCTCACGGGGGGAACAGCAGCCCCAGCATTTT
CASSRGEQQPQHF
>-|TRBJ1-1|TRBV6-6|14|once
TGTGCCAGCACCCTCGGCCCGGGGAACACTGAAGCTTTCTTT
CASTLGPGNTEAFF
>-|TRBJ1-1|TRBV7-2|13|few
TGTGCCAGCAGCGTGTCAGTGAACACTGAAGCTTTCTTT
CASSVSVNTEAFF
>TRBD2|TRBJ2-1|TRBV10-3|16|-
TGTGCCATCAGTCCCTTAGCGGGAGGGGGGTACAATGAGCAGTTCTTC
CAISPLAGGGYNEQFF
>TRBD1|TRBJ2-7|TRBV5-1|14|-
TGCGCCAGCAGCTCAGGGGGGACAGGGTCTGGGCAGTACTTC
CASSSGGTGSGQYF
>-|TRBJ1-2|TRBV27|13|-
TGTGCCAGCAGTCCTCATACAGGGAACGGCTACACCTTC
CASSPHTGNGYTF
>TRBD1|TRBJ2-7|TRBV27|16|few
TGTGCCAGCAGTTTATATCGGGACAGGACGTGGGTGGAGCAGTACTTC
CASSLYRDRTWVEQYF
>TRBD2|TRBJ2-7|TRBV11-2|14|-
TGTGCCAGCAGCTTTAGCGGGAGCTCCTACGAGCAGTACTTC
CASSFSGSSYEQYF
>TRBD2|TRBJ2-7|TRBV6-5|16|few
TGTGCCAGCAGTTACTCGTCCAGCGGGGGGGCCCGGGAGCAGTACTTC
CASSYSSSGGAREQYF
>TRBD1|TRBJ1-2|TRBV11-2|13|-
TGTGCCAGCAGCTTAGATGGGGGACAGAACGCAGCCTTC
CASSLDGGQNAAF
>-|TRBJ1-2|TRBV30|15|-
TGTGCCTGCCCACAGAAGGGGTCAGGGGCCTATGGCTACACCTTC
CACPQKGSGAYGYTF
>-|TRBJ2-7|TRBV18|14|few
TGTGCCAGCTCTCCCGTGCCGCGGGGAAGCGAGCAGTACTTC
CASSPVPRGSEQYF
>TRBD1|TRBJ1-4|TRBV30|13|-
TGTGCCTGGGGACAGGGGACTAATGAAAAACTGTTTTTT
CAWGQGTNEKLFF
>TRBD1|TRBJ1-2|TRBV9|14|-
TGTGCCAGCAGCGTGGGACAGGGGGAATATGGCTACACCTTC
CASSVGQGEYGYTF
>-|TRBJ2-1|TRBV11-2|13|-
TGTGCCAGCAGCTTCGGCCTAGCAGATGAGCAGTTCTTC
CASSFGLADEQFF